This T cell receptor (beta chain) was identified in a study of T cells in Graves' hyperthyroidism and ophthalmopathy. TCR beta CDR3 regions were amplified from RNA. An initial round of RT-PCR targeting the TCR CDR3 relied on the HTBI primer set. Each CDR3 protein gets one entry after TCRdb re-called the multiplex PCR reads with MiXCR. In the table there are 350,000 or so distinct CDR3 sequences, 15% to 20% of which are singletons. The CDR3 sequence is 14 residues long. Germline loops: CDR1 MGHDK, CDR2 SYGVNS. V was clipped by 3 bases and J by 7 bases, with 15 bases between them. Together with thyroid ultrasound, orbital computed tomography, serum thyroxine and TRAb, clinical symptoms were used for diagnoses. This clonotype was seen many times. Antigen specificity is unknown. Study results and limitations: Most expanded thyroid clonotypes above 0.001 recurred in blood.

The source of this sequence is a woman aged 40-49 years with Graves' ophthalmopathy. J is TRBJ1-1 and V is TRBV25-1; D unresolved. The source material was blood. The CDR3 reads CASSDSYLAREAFF. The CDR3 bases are TGTGCCAGCAGTGATTCCTACCTGGCCCGTGAAGCTTTCTTT.